One and the same sample provided the 28 T cell receptor beta chains below, sequenced in a study of T cells in Graves' hyperthyroidism and ophthalmopathy. TCR beta CDR3 sequences were amplified from RNA transcripts. TCR CDR3 underwent first-round RT-PCR with the HTBI primer set. TCRdb itself ran the multiplex PCR reads through MiXCR, one entry per CDR3 protein. The sample gives fewer than 500,000 distinct CDR3 sequences, about 13% of which show up once; around 21% is in the top ten. Sequenced: blood. The source is a man aged 25 to 40 with Graves' hyperthyroidism that later progressed to Graves' ophthalmopathy.

The chain carries TRBV6-1 and TRBJ2-2; D call uncertain. This CDR3 region has 15 residues. Between the trimmed V and J ends, which lost 0 bases and 2 bases, there was a span of 7 bases. Looked up from germline, CDR1 is MNHNS and CDR2 is SASEGT. The CDR3 reads CASSEAASNTGELFF. CDR3 nucleotides: TGTGCCAGCAGTGAAGCGGCATCAAACACCGGGGAGCTGTTTTTT.

This clonotype was recorded at least ten times. The gene calls are TRBV20-1 and TRBJ2-2; 10 bases are a match to TRBD2. This CDR3 comprises 15 residues. J gave up 4 bases and V 3 bases, and 5 bases lay outside the gene matches. Germline CDR1 DFQATT, CDR2 SNEGSKA (reference sequence). The CDR3 spells CSARPGLAFTGELFF. The DNA for the CDR3 is TGCAGTGCTAGGCCGGGACTAGCGTTCACCGGGGAGCTGTTTTTT.

The chain couples TRBV10-3 to TRBJ2-7, with D perhaps matching TRBD1 (6 bases). Trimming removed 1 base at V and 9 bases at J, with 10 bases between. Per germline, CDR1 ENHRY and CDR2 SYGVKD. The CDR3 runs 12 residues. As DNA, the CDR3 is TGTGCCATCAGTGAGTTACAGGGCGCGCAGTACTTC. Translated: CAISELQGAQYF.

This clonotype was detected ten times or more. V usage is TRBV20-1 and J usage is TRBJ1-1, with D perhaps TRBD1 (6 bases). V lost 4 bases, J lost 3 bases, and 9 bases lay in between. The germline V gene encodes CDR1 DFQATT and CDR2 SNEGSKA (reference sequence). The CDR3 runs 12 residues. The CDR3 is CSATRGDTEAFF. CDR3 in DNA: TGCAGTGCTACGAGGGGGGACACTGAAGCTTTCTTT.

This clonotype was observed a few times. CDR3 nucleotide sequence: TGTGCCAGCAGTTTAGGGGCTATCAACTATGGCTACACCTTC. Its translation is CASSLGAINYGYTF. The chain combines TRBV28 with TRBJ1-2; D is perhaps TRBD1 (5 bases). Per the germline V gene, CDR1 is MDHEN and CDR2 is SYDVKM. The length of the CDR3 is 14 residues. V was cut by 2 bases and J by 2 bases, with 9 bases left in between.

Many counts were recorded for this clonotype. This sequence joins TRBV12-3 or TRBV12-4 and TRBJ2-2; possibly TRBD2 for D (5 bases). Trimming took off 6 bases at V and 2 bases at J, with 10 bases between the two ends. The CDR3 is 14 amino acids. This chain's CDR3 is CASRRGLNTGELFF. The CDR3 DNA follows: TGTGCCAGCAGGCGTGGACTCAACACCGGGGAGCTGTTTTTT.

This clonotype was counted many times. The V and J genes are TRBV18 and TRBJ1-1; 10 bases line up with TRBD1. V gave up 5 bases and J gave up 5 bases; unmatched junction bases: 5. This CDR3 contains 14 residues. The germline V gene encodes CDR1 KGHSH and CDR2 LQKENI. CDR3 region: CASSLGQGRTEAFF. The CDR3 bases are TGTGCCAGCTCATTGGGACAGGGGAGGACTGAAGCTTTCTTT.

This clonotype was observed a few times. The chain joins TRBV2 to TRBJ2-1; D is possibly TRBD2 (6 bases). V dropped 5 bases and J dropped 13 bases, with 15 bases sitting between them. Germline assignment: CDR1 SNHLY and CDR2 FYNNEI. The length of the CDR3 is 12 residues. CDR3 sequence (DNA): TGTGCCAGCAGTAGGGGTAGCGGACTCCAGTTCTTC. This encodes CASSRGSGLQFF. The whole variable domain, filled in from reference TRBV2 and TRBJ2-1, reads EPEVTQTPSHQVTQMGQEVILRCVPISNHLYFYWYRQILGQKVEFLVSFYNNEISEKSEIFDDQFSVERPDGSNFTLKIRSTKLEDSAMYFCASSRGSGLQFFGPGTRLTVL.

This clonotype was picked up many times. V gene TRBV7-6 combines with J gene TRBJ2-5, with TRBD2 matching over 11 bases. Germline loops: CDR1 SGHVS, CDR2 FNYEAQ. This CDR3 spans 16 amino acids. Losses at the gene ends were 5 bases for V and 3 bases for J; bases not matched to a gene: 8. CDR3 loop: CASSLRLAGGEETQYF. The DNA of the CDR3 is TGTGCCAGCAGCCTACGGTTAGCGGGGGGGGAAGAGACCCAGTACTTC.

The rearrangement uses TRBV10-2 and TRBJ1-1; D might be TRBD1 (6 bases). From germline, CDR1 is WSHSY and CDR2 SAAADI. The CDR3 has 14 residues. V dropped 6 bases and J dropped 2 bases, with 13 bases sitting between them. CDR3 bases: TGCGCCAGCAGCTATTCGGGACAAAACACTGAAGCTTTCTTT. It translates to CASSYSGQNTEAFF.

A note on this clonotype: Relative to the germline gene, one junction end is altered; a read error may explain this. The V gene is TRBV11-2, the J gene TRBJ2-7; D uncertain. The CDR3 is 13 residues long. Germline values: CDR1 SGHAT, CDR2 FQNNGV. The CDR3 reads CVSSLGLHYEQYF. In DNA, the CDR3 is TGTGTCAGCAGCTTAGGTCTCCACTACGAGCAGTACTTC.

This clonotype was seen at least ten times. The rearrangement joins TRBV18 to TRBJ1-1, with a possible D match to TRBD1 (5 bases). The V gene's germline CDR1 is KGHSH and CDR2 LQKENI. The CDR3 length is 13 residues. The V gene lost 3 bases and the J gene lost 7 bases, with 12 bases spanning the gap. The CDR3, as DNA: TGTGCCAGCTCACCCCAGGGCTCTATTGAAGCTTTCTTT. Its protein is CASSPQGSIEAFF.

This clonotype was seen at least ten times. CDR3 amino acids: CASRERQGPPYEQYF. CDR3 coding DNA: TGTGCCAGCAGGGAACGACAGGGGCCACCCTACGAGCAGTACTTC. The rearrangement joins TRBV12-3 or TRBV12-4 to TRBJ2-7, with 8 nucleotides matching TRBD1. The CDR3 loop spans 15 amino acids. Germline trimming cut 6 bases from V and 2 bases from J; bases unmatched to any gene: 9.

This clonotype has ten or more counts. V gene TRBV28 combines with J gene TRBJ2-3; no firm D call. The CDR3 sequence is 16 residues long. From germline, CDR1 is MDHEN and CDR2 SYDVKM. The V end was cut by 6 bases, the J end by 1 base, with 17 bases between. The CDR3 DNA reads TGTGCCAGCAGGACCCCGTATAGGGTGGGCACAGATACGCAGTATTTT. It codes for CASRTPYRVGTDTQYF.

This clonotype was counted many times. This chain links TRBV20-1 with TRBJ2-7; 8 bases match TRBD2. The CDR3 is 14 residues long. V shed 3 bases and J 4 bases; nucleotides not matched to a gene: 8. Germline V lookup: CDR1 DFQATT, CDR2 SNEGSKA (reference sequence). This CDR3 reads CSASERGGPYEQYF. The CDR3 bases are TGCAGTGCTAGCGAACGGGGGGGGCCTTACGAGCAGTACTTC.

The J gene is TRBJ1-6, the V gene TRBV19; weak D call: TRBD1 (5 bases). The CDR3 has 14 amino acids. Germline V gives CDR1 LNHDA, CDR2 SQIVND (reference sequence). Deletions cut 5 bases from V and 15 bases from J, with 20 bases between. The CDR3 coding sequence is TGTGCCAGTAGTTCACGCCGGGGCAGCAGTGTCCTCCACTTT. Its translation: CASSSRRGSSVLHF.

This clonotype was found many times. The rearrangement uses TRBV29-1 and TRBJ2-7; possible D gene TRBD2, 6 bases. Trimming took off 4 bases at V and 4 bases at J, with 17 bases between the two ends. Germline values: CDR1 SQVTM, CDR2 ANQGSEA. The CDR3 is 14 residues long. This chain's CDR3 is CSVAEDGRGYEQYF. The DNA of the CDR3 is TGCAGCGTTGCCGAGGACGGACGGGGGTACGAGCAGTACTTC.

On this clonotype itself: This likely comes from a read error, as the CDR3 has no conserved phenylalanine or tryptophan at its end. CDR3 protein: CASSGGSTNSYEQYL. The DNA for the CDR3 is TGCGCCAGCAGCGGCGGGTCGACCAACTCCTACGAGCAGTACCTC. The chain recombines TRBV5-1 with TRBJ2-7; a possible D gene is TRBD2 (5 bases). Germline CDR1 SGHRS, CDR2 YFSETQ. Trimming took off 4 bases at V and 0 bases at J, with 14 bases between the two ends. The CDR3 consists of 15 residues.

This clonotype was recorded many times. This chain uses TRBV24-1 with TRBJ1-5, with 11 bases that match TRBD1. Germline lookup yields CDR1 KGHDR and CDR2 SFDVKD. The V segment lost 3 bases and the J segment 4 bases; nucleotides outside the gene matches: 10. The CDR3 is 18 amino acids. The CDR3, as DNA: TGTGCCACCAGTGATCCCGGGACAGGGGGTTCCCTAAATCAGCCCCAGCATTTT. This translates into CATSDPGTGGSLNQPQHF.

This clonotype was found many times. The rearrangement uses TRBV12-5 and TRBJ1-1; D not certain. Germline V gene data show CDR1 as LGHNT and CDR2 as FRNRAP. The CDR3 has 15 amino acids. Trimming pared 0 bases from V and 5 bases from J, leaving 13 bases between. The CDR3 protein is CASGLVRPGETEAFF. The CDR3 region has the DNA TGTGCTAGTGGTTTGGTACGTCCCGGGGAAACTGAAGCTTTCTTT.

V gene TRBV18 combines with J gene TRBJ1-4, with TRBD1 identical over 10 bases. Trimming took 5 bases from V and 8 from J; bases not matched to a gene: 2. This CDR3 comprises 13 residues. CDR1 KGHSH and CDR2 LQKENI come from the germline V gene. The CDR3 protein is CASSTDRGEKLFF. The DNA of the CDR3 is TGTGCCAGCTCAACGGACAGGGGGGAAAAACTGTTTTTT.

This clonotype was seen repeatedly, ten times or more. The V gene is TRBV7-9, the J gene TRBJ2-5, with a weak D call TRBD2 (6 bases). Germline V lookup: CDR1 SEHNR, CDR2 FQNEAQ (reference sequence). V was pared by 5 bases and J by 3 bases, with 10 bases between. The CDR3 covers 13 residues. The chain's CDR3 is CASSPPSEETQYF. Here the CDR3 DNA reads TGTGCCAGCAGCCCCCCTAGCGAAGAGACCCAGTACTTC.

This chain joins TRBV10-2 and TRBJ2-5; 9 nucleotides agree with TRBD2. There are 14 residues in the CDR3. Germline V gives CDR1 WSHSY, CDR2 SAAADI. The V segment lost 6 bases and the J segment 2 bases; nucleotides outside the gene matches: 4. Written as DNA, the CDR3 is TGCGCCAGCAGCCAAGCGGGGGGTCAAGAGACCCAGTACTTC. Protein sequence: CASSQAGGQETQYF.

The CDR3 nucleotides are TGTGCCAGTAGGACAGGGGGCTGGCCCTACGAGCAGTACTTC. This sequence encodes CASRTGGWPYEQYF. The chain has TRBV25-1 and TRBJ2-7, with TRBD1 matching 11 bases. The CDR3 is 14 residues long. J gave up 2 bases and V 9 bases, and 6 bases lay outside the gene matches. Germline V gene lookup returns CDR1 MGHDK and CDR2 SYGVNS.

The V and J genes are TRBV15 and TRBJ2-5; the D is unclear. CDR3 length: 12 residues. V lost 1 base, J lost 4 bases, and 4 bases lay in between. CDR1 and CDR2 from the germline V gene are LNHNV and YYDKDF (reference sequence). The DNA of the CDR3 is TGTGCCACCAGCAGAGTGTCAGAGACCCAGTACTTC. This codes for CATSRVSETQYF. The full variable domain, with the rest looked up from reference TRBV15 and TRBJ2-5, is DAMVIQNPRYQVTQFGKPVTLSCSQTLNHNVMYWYQQKSSQAPKLLFHYYDKDFNNEADTPDNFQSRRPNTSFCFLDIRSPGLGDTAMYLCATSRVSETQYFGPGTRLLVL.

The gene calls are TRBV4-1 and TRBJ2-7; D ambiguous. The CDR3 is 14 residues long. From germline, CDR1 is MGHRA and CDR2 YSYEKL. Between the trimmed V and J ends, which lost 0 bases and 3 bases, there was a span of 9 bases. The CDR3 loop reads CASSQDARRYEQYF. The CDR3 DNA reads TGCGCCAGCAGCCAAGACGCTCGCCGCTACGAGCAGTACTTC.

The genes are TRBV7-3 and TRBJ2-1, with 8 bases fitting TRBD2. The trim removed 5 bases at V and 8 bases at J, leaving 11 bases unmatched. The V gene's germline CDR1 is SGHTA and CDR2 FQGTGA. The CDR3 loop spans 15 amino acids. In nucleotides, the CDR3 is TGTGCCAGCAGCCCCGGACTAGCCACGGCCCATGAGCAGTTCTTC. Its protein is CASSPGLATAHEQFF. The full variable domain, completed using reference TRBV7-3 and TRBJ2-1, is GAGVSQTPSNKVTEKGKYVELRCDPISGHTALYWYRQSLGQGPEFLIYFQGTGAADDSGLPNDRFFAVRPEGSVSTLKIQRTERGDSAVYLCASSPGLATAHEQFFGPGTRLTVL.

This sequence joins TRBV4-2 and TRBJ2-5; 12 bases match TRBD2. Losses at the gene ends were 2 bases for V and 5 bases for J; bases not matched to a gene: 6. Germline lookup yields CDR1 LGHNA and CDR2 YNFKEQ. The CDR3 consists of 16 residues. Here the CDR3 reads CASSQLAGGQGETQYF. For the CDR3, the DNA is TGTGCCAGCAGCCAACTAGCGGGGGGGCAGGGGGAGACCCAGTACTTC.